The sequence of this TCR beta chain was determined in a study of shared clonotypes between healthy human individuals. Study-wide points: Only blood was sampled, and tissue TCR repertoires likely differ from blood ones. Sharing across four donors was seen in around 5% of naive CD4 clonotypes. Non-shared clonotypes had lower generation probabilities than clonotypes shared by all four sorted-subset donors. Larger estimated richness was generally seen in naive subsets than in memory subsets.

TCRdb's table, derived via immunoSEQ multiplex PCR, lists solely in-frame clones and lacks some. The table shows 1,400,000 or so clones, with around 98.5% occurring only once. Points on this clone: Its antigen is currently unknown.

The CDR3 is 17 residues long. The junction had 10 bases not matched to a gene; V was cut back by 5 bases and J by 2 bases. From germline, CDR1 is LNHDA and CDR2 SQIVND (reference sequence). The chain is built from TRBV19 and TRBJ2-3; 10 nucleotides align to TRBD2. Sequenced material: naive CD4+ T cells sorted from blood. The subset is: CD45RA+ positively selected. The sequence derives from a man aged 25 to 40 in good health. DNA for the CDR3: TGTGCCAGTAGTCCCCCCCTAAGCGGGAGGGTCACAGATACGCAGTATTTT. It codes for CASSPPLSGRVTDTQYF.